The 19 T cell receptor beta chains presented below share a single source sample, sequenced in a study of regulatory T cells in long-lasting Graves disease. Specified time point: persistent/refractory GD, antithyroid drugs over 5 years with positive TRAb. PBMCs were the source of the RNA used for TCR sequencing. Building the TCR beta libraries relied on iRepertoire HTBI primers, and CDR3 regions underwent Arm-PCR. TCRdb processed the multiplex PCR reads anew with MiXCR; each CDR3 protein has one entry. This sample yields 300,000 to 350,000 distinct CDR3 sequences, of which about 19% are seen a single time; roughly 27% belongs to the top ten. The material sequenced was peripheral blood mononuclear cells (PBMCs), taken when the disease was refractory, from a patient treated with antithyroid drugs. The origin of the receptors is a female donor with Graves disease.

In its sample, this clonotype was seen many times. This rearrangement joins TRBV7-2 to TRBJ1-1; D gene ambiguous. This CDR3 has 15 amino acids. Per germline, CDR1 SGHTA and CDR2 FQGNSA. Trimming took 2 bases from V and 1 from J, leaving 11 bases between them. The CDR3 sequence: CASSLFGSENTEAFF. For the CDR3, the DNA is TGTGCCAGCAGCTTATTCGGCAGCGAGAACACTGAAGCTTTCTTT. The whole variable domain, remainder taken from reference TRBV7-2 and TRBJ1-1, is GAGVSQSPSNKVTEKGKDVELRCDPISGHTALYWYRQSLGQGLEFLIYFQGNSAPDKSGLPSDRFSAERTGGSVSTLTIQRTQQEDSAVYLCASSLFGSENTEAFFGQGTRLTVV.

This clonotype was counted a few times. The chain uses TRBV14 and TRBJ1-4; D possibly corresponds to TRBD1 (5 bases). CDR1 SGHDN and CDR2 FVKESK come from the germline V gene. The CDR3 sequence is 15 residues long. Trimming took off 2 bases at V and 4 bases at J, with 11 bases between the two ends. The CDR3 coding sequence is TGTGCCAGCAGCCAATTCGGGGGATTTAATGAAAAACTGTTTTTT. Residues: CASSQFGGFNEKLFF.

Many counts were recorded for this clonotype. J is TRBJ2-7 and V is TRBV27; D may be TRBD2 (6 bases). The V gene lost 0 bases and the J gene lost 4 bases, with 16 bases spanning the gap. The CDR3 consists of 16 residues. The germline V gene encodes CDR1 MNHEY and CDR2 SMNVEV (reference sequence). Written as DNA, the CDR3 is TGTGCCAGCAGTTTATCTGGAGGGGCAGGCAGATACGAGCAGTACTTC. It translates to CASSLSGGAGRYEQYF.

This clonotype was picked up a small number of times. The chain employs TRBV19 and TRBJ1-1; TRBD1 is a possible D gene (5 bases). The CDR3 consists of 13 residues. Germline CDR1 reads LNHDA; CDR2 reads SQIVND (reference sequence). V was trimmed by 8 bases and J by 3 bases, leaving 13 bases between them. Here the CDR3 reads CASYGRGYTEAFF. CDR3 nucleotide sequence: TGTGCCAGTTATGGACGGGGGTACACTGAAGCTTTCTTT.

The J gene is TRBJ2-7, the V gene TRBV18; a possible D gene is TRBD2 (6 bases). Trimming took off 4 bases at V and 0 bases at J, with 19 bases between the two ends. This CDR3 is 17 amino acids long. Germline V CDR1 and CDR2: KGHSH, LQKENI. Here the CDR3 reads CASSLGHPSVSSYEQYF. In DNA, the CDR3 is TGTGCCAGCTCACTGGGCCACCCTAGCGTTAGCTCCTACGAGCAGTACTTC.

This rearrangement joins TRBV6-1 to TRBJ1-5; no definite D call. This CDR3 comprises 15 residues. V was cut by 8 bases and J by 2 bases, with 16 bases left in between. Germline loops: CDR1 MNHNS, CDR2 SASEGT. CDR3 DNA sequence: TGTGCCAGCCAGATACAGCCATGGGGCAATCAGCCCCAGCATTTT. Its protein is CASQIQPWGNQPQHF.

In its sample, this clonotype was seen many times. The V and J genes are TRBV11-2 and TRBJ2-7, with 9 bases that match TRBD2. Unmatched junction bases numbered 9, after V lost 6 bases and J lost 3 bases. Germline loops: CDR1 SGHAT, CDR2 FQNNGV. The CDR3 loop spans 15 amino acids. The CDR3 sequence: CASRGGGGMRYEQYF. CDR3 DNA sequence: TGTGCCAGCAGGGGCGGGGGGGGTATGCGCTACGAGCAGTACTTC. The whole variable domain, remainder taken from reference TRBV11-2 and TRBJ2-7, is EAGVAQSPRYKIIEKRQSVAFWCNPISGHATLYWYQQILGQGPKLLIQFQNNGVVDDSQLPKDRFSAERLKGVDSTLKIQPAKLEDSAVYLCASRGGGGMRYEQYFGPGTRLTVT.

In this sample, this clonotype turned up many times. V and J are TRBV30 and TRBJ2-5; D perhaps matches TRBD1 (6 bases). This CDR3 contains 12 residues. V was trimmed by 3 bases and J by 5 bases, leaving 10 bases between them. The germline V gene encodes CDR1 GTSNPN and CDR2 SVGIG (reference sequence). Here the CDR3 reads CAWRDRGETQYF. The CDR3 coding sequence is TGTGCCTGGAGGGACAGAGGGGAGACCCAGTACTTC.

The CDR3 sequence is CASSLEAGTDTQHF. Here the CDR3 DNA reads TGTGCCAGCAGTTTAGAGGCAGGCACAGATACGCAGCATTTT. This rearrangement joins TRBV28 to TRBJ2-3; D is ambiguous. The DNA end is more similar to TRBJ1-5, so the J call may be wrong. Germline values: CDR1 MDHEN, CDR2 SYDVKM. CDR3 size: 14 residues.

This chain links TRBV19 with TRBJ2-7, with D possibly being TRBD1 (6 bases). This CDR3 has 14 amino acids. V lost 6 bases and J 0 bases, leaving 12 bases between the germline ends. CDR1 and CDR2 from the germline V gene are LNHDA and SQIVND (reference sequence). The CDR3 DNA sequence: TGTGCCAGTAGGCCGACAGGATACTCCTACGAGCAGTACTTC. This gives the protein CASRPTGYSYEQYF.

This clonotype appeared many times. This rearrangement joins TRBV2 to TRBJ1-2; TRBD1 aligns across 7 bases. With 3 bases clipped from V and 9 bases from J, the junction kept 19 bases outside the gene matches. This CDR3 has 17 residues. Germline-derived CDR1 and CDR2 are SNHLY and FYNNEI. The CDR3 DNA reads TGTGCCAGCAGTGATCTGGGACAGCTATCTATGGCTTACAGCTACACCTTC. Residues: CASSDLGQLSMAYSYTF. The full variable domain, rest sourced from reference TRBV2 and TRBJ1-2, is EPEVTQTPSHQVTQMGQEVILRCVPISNHLYFYWYRQILGQKVEFLVSFYNNEISEKSEIFDDQFSVERPDGSNFTLKIRSTKLEDSAMYFCASSDLGQLSMAYSYTFGSGTRLTVV.

This clonotype has more than one count but fewer than ten. A much larger clonotype is one base distant, so this may be a read error. This chain joins TRBV11-2 and TRBJ2-7, with D perhaps being TRBD1 or TRBD2 (5 bases each). The CDR3 loop spans 15 amino acids. Looked up from germline, CDR1 is SGHAT and CDR2 is FQNNGV. CDR3: CASSLVGDRSYEQCF. The CDR3 DNA sequence: TGTGCCAGCAGCTTAGTAGGGGACCGCTCCTACGAGCAGTGCTTC.

This clonotype came up many times. The V gene is TRBV7-8, the J gene TRBJ1-2, with 10 positions matching TRBD1. The CDR3 is made up of 18 amino acids. Trimming took 5 bases from V and 5 from J; bases not matched to a gene: 17. The germline CDR1 and CDR2 sequences are SGHVS and FQNEAQ. CDR3 protein: CASSTRTLVRGQGYGYTF. In DNA, the CDR3 is TGTGCCAGCAGCACCAGAACGTTGGTCCGGGGACAGGGGTATGGCTACACCTTC.

With respect to this clonotype: Relative to the germline gene, one junction end is altered; a read error may explain this. This chain uses TRBV19 with TRBJ1-5; D gene ambiguous. The CDR3 has 15 residues. The germline CDR1 and CDR2 sequences are LNHDA and SQIVND (reference sequence). CDR3 bases: TGTGCCAGTAGTATAAGGTCCAGGCCCAATCAGCTCCAGCATTTT. Translated, it gives CASSIRSRPNQLQHF.

This clonotype was detected many times. J is TRBJ1-1 and V is TRBV7-8; D is ambiguous. V lost 3 bases and J lost 0, with 8 bases in between. The CDR3 loop spans 14 amino acids. From germline, CDR1 is SGHVS and CDR2 FQNEAQ. Here the CDR3 reads CASSLGYLNTEAFF. The DNA for the CDR3 is TGTGCCAGCAGCTTGGGGTACTTGAACACTGAAGCTTTCTTT.

This clonotype showed up many times. This chain links TRBV28 with TRBJ1-2; D is unclear. This CDR3 region has 11 residues. Germline values: CDR1 MDHEN, CDR2 SYDVKM. V was cut by 10 bases and J by 0 bases, with 6 bases left in between. The CDR3 DNA follows: TGTGCCACCCAATCTAACTATGGCTACACCTTC. Its protein product is CATQSNYGYTF.

This clonotype was counted ten times or more. This sequence joins TRBV27 and TRBJ1-6; TRBD1 matches 8 bases. The CDR3 totals 17 residues. The V gene end was trimmed by 0 bases and the J gene end by 10 bases; junction bases not matched to a gene: 11. CDR1 is MNHEY and CDR2 is SMNVEV in the germline V gene (reference sequence). Here the CDR3 DNA reads TGTGCCAGCAGTTTATCGATCCCCGGGACAGGCCTCTCACCCCTCCACTTT. This sequence encodes CASSLSIPGTGLSPLHF.

This clonotype has at least ten counts. This chain joins TRBV7-2 and TRBJ1-2; D call uncertain. CDR1 and CDR2 (germline): SGHTA, FQGNSA. CDR3 length: 16 amino acids. The germline V and J ends were trimmed by 5 bases and 0 bases, with 16 bases remaining between them. The DNA for the CDR3 is TGTGCCAGCAGCCATCAGCCAGAGGAGGCTAACTATGGCTACACCTTC. Its protein product is CASSHQPEEANYGYTF.

This clonotype was found a few times. The chain employs TRBV6-5 and TRBJ1-5, with D maybe TRBD1 (6 bases). Trimming removed 0 bases from V and 10 bases from J, with 13 bases in between. Germline V CDR1 and CDR2: MNHEY, SVGAGI. The CDR3 covers 14 residues. The CDR3 DNA sequence: TGTGCCAGCAGTTACTCGAGGAGGGGGGAACCCCAGCATTTT. This encodes CASSYSRRGEPQHF.